The 18 T cell receptor beta chains in this list originate from one sample, sequenced in a study of T cell repertoires in cytomegalovirus infection (dated by TCRdb to the late 2010s). Sequenced using an Illumina HiSeq 1500. TCRdb cleaned the public reads at Q25 with fastp, built clones with MiXCR and kept in-frame beta chains. Duplicate CDR3 protein sequences are folded into a single record with the most common DNA and genes. The table for this sample lists under 200,000 distinct CDR3 sequences; roughly 18% of them were counted only once. Approximately 18% of the sample is in the top ten clones. The sample comprised CD8+ T cells from PBMCs. The source is a human donor in good health (CMV status not recorded). Some clones in this sample may be carry-over from other donors' samples.

V and J are TRBV7-2 and TRBJ1-1, with a possible D match to TRBD1 (5 bases). The germline gives CDR1 SGHTA, CDR2 FQGNSA. V was pared by 1 base and J by 0 bases, with 15 bases between. The CDR3 sequence is 17 residues long. CDR3 sequence (DNA): TGTGCCAGCAGCTTAGAAGGGACCACTAACATGAACACTGAAGCTTTCTTT. Its translation: CASSLEGTTNMNTEAFF.

There are a few counts of this clonotype. The chain employs TRBV28 and TRBJ2-1; D is possibly TRBD2 (5 bases). The V and J ends lost 3 bases and 6 bases respectively, with 9 bases between them. CDR3 length equals 13 residues. Germline V gene sequence: CDR1 MDHEN, CDR2 SYDVKM. The CDR3 sequence is CASSLESGNEQFF. The DNA of the CDR3 is TGTGCCAGCAGTTTGGAAAGCGGCAATGAGCAGTTCTTC.

This clonotype has a single count. The CDR3 here is CASSRTDGYEETQYF. The DNA of the CDR3 is TGTGCCAGCAGTCGGACGGACGGTTACGAAGAGACCCAGTACTTC. The chain links TRBV12-3 or TRBV12-4 to TRBJ2-5; D remains unclear. V lost 5 bases, J lost 3 bases, and 16 bases lay in between. CDR3 size: 15 residues.

The rearrangement joins TRBV2 to TRBJ2-1; 10 bases agree with TRBD2. Germline-derived CDR1 and CDR2 are SNHLY and FYNNEI. Unmatched junction bases numbered 6, after V lost 11 bases and J lost 2 bases. The CDR3 spans 14 residues. DNA of the CDR3: TGTGCCGTACTCCTAGCGGGGGCCTACAATGAGCAGTTCTTC. Translation gives CAVLLAGAYNEQFF.

In its sample, this clonotype was seen a few times. The rearrangement uses TRBV7-9 and TRBJ1-2; D might be TRBD1 (5 bases). Per the germline V gene, CDR1 is SEHNR and CDR2 is FQNEAQ (reference sequence). Trimming left V 5 bases short and J 4 bases short, with 20 bases between. CDR3 length equals 16 residues. CDR3 protein: CASSTDHQGWVYGYTF. CDR3 DNA sequence: TGTGCCAGCAGCACGGATCACCAGGGATGGGTCTATGGCTACACCTTC.

This chain joins TRBV2 and TRBJ1-2; TRBD1 matches 7 bases. CDR3 length equals 14 residues. Per germline, CDR1 SNHLY and CDR2 FYNNEI. J gave up 8 bases and V 2 bases, and 8 bases lay outside the gene matches. The CDR3 region is CASSELGGQWGYTF. CDR3 nucleotide sequence: TGTGCCAGCAGTGAATTAGGGGGCCAGTGGGGCTACACCTTC.

J is TRBJ2-7 and V is TRBV12-3 or TRBV12-4; maybe TRBD1 (6 bases). Trimming shortened V by 6 bases and J by 2 bases, and 14 bases separated the two germline ends. The CDR3 loop spans 14 amino acids. The CDR3 DNA reads as TGTGCCAGCAGGTTACAGGGTACCACCTACGAGCAGTACTTC. It yields the protein CASRLQGTTYEQYF.

The CDR3 loop reads CASSLGQGTPRNEQFF. CDR3 nucleotides: TGTGCCAGCAGCTTGGGACAGGGAACTCCCCGGAATGAGCAGTTCTTC. The chain carries TRBV7-2 and TRBJ2-1, with TRBD1 matching 9 bases. There are 16 residues in the CDR3. Germline lookup yields CDR1 SGHTA and CDR2 FQGNSA. The junction had 10 bases not matched to a gene; V was cut back by 3 bases and J by 7 bases.

This chain connects TRBV11-2 to TRBJ2-7; D is uncertain. Germline CDR1 reads SGHAT; CDR2 reads FQNNGV. V lost 1 base to trimming and J lost 6 bases, with 7 bases between them. The CDR3 is made up of 12 amino acids. In DNA form, the CDR3 reads TGTGCCAGCAGCTTAGGGGTAAGCGAGCAGTACTTC. This gives the protein CASSLGVSEQYF.

The genes are TRBV6-2 or TRBV6-3 and TRBJ2-1; 9 positions agree with TRBD2. With 0 bases clipped from V and 11 bases from J, the junction kept 5 bases outside the gene matches. This CDR3 comprises 14 residues. CDR1 and CDR2 (germline): MNHEY, SVGEGT. The CDR3 coding sequence is TGTGCCAGCAGTTACTCCTTAACTAGCGGGCAGCAGTTCTTC. Encoded protein: CASSYSLTSGQQFF.

The table lists this clonotype with a few counts. The chain links TRBV28 to TRBJ2-7; TRBD1 might be the D (6 bases). V dropped 3 bases and J dropped 3 bases, with 12 bases sitting between them. This CDR3 is 14 amino acids long. Germline V gene lookup returns CDR1 MDHEN and CDR2 SYDVKM. CDR3 residues: CASSFSRGFYEQYF. CDR3 nucleotides: TGTGCCAGCAGTTTTAGCAGGGGCTTCTACGAGCAGTACTTC.

The chain joins TRBV14 to TRBJ2-6, with TRBD1 matching over 10 bases. Germline V gene lookup returns CDR1 SGHDN and CDR2 FVKESK. The junction had 10 bases not matched to a gene; V was cut back by 5 bases and J by 0 bases. This CDR3 region has 19 residues. CDR3 nucleotide sequence: TGTGCCAGCAGCGGACCGGGACAGGGGTTACCCTCTGGGGCCAACGTCCTGACTTTC. It specifies CASSGPGQGLPSGANVLTF.

This chain uses TRBV30 with TRBJ2-7; D possibly corresponds to TRBD2 (5 bases). Germline CDR1 GTSNPN, CDR2 SVGIG (reference sequence). CDR3 length: 13 residues. V lost 5 bases and J lost 3, with 14 bases in between. The CDR3 reads CAWGTGNLYEQYF. CDR3 bases: TGTGCCTGGGGTACGGGGAACCTCTACGAGCAGTACTTC.

The genes are TRBV6-2 or TRBV6-3 and TRBJ1-1, with unresolved D. The CDR3 has 15 residues. The germline V gene has CDR1 MNHEY and CDR2 SVGEGT. Trimming left V 0 bases short and J 0 bases short, with 8 bases between. DNA of the CDR3: TGTGCCAGCAGTTACTCGGACGGACTGAACACTGAAGCTTTCTTT. This gives the protein CASSYSDGLNTEAFF.

The V and J genes are TRBV19 and TRBJ2-1, with unresolved D. Germline V lookup: CDR1 LNHDA, CDR2 SQIVND (reference sequence). V gave up 5 bases and J gave up 10 bases, with 12 bases separating them. This CDR3 spans 12 amino acids. The CDR3 here is CASSPPWGEQFF. CDR3 DNA: TGTGCCAGTAGTCCTCCATGGGGAGAGCAGTTCTTC.

The rearrangement uses TRBV6-2 or TRBV6-3 and TRBJ2-3; TRBD2 might be the D (6 bases). The V gene's germline CDR1 is MNHEY and CDR2 SVGEGT. The length of the CDR3 is 13 residues. V was cut by 4 bases and J by 7 bases, with 12 bases left in between. The CDR3 DNA is TGTGCCAGCAGTTCGGAGGGCCGCAATACGCAGTATTTT. This gives the protein CASSSEGRNTQYF.

This clonotype has just a few counts. This chain uses TRBV19 with TRBJ2-1; 7 bases line up with TRBD1. The CDR3 extends over 15 amino acids. Germline V gene lookup returns CDR1 LNHDA and CDR2 SQIVND (reference sequence). The V and J ends lost 3 bases and 3 bases, in that order; junction bases with no gene match: 5. The CDR3 DNA reads as TGTGCCAGTAGTATGGGACAGCCCAACTACAATGAGCAGTTCTTC. Translated: CASSMGQPNYNEQFF.

The table lists this clonotype with a few counts. The rearrangement joins TRBV27 to TRBJ1-5; a possible D gene is TRBD1 (5 bases). CDR3 size: 15 residues. V gave up 3 bases and J gave up 6 bases, with 15 bases separating them. Looked up from germline, CDR1 is MNHEY and CDR2 is SMNVEV (reference sequence). The CDR3: CASSFIGGRGQPQHF. Written as DNA, the CDR3 is TGTGCCAGCAGTTTCATCGGGGGACGGGGTCAGCCCCAGCATTTT.